The rows below give T cell receptor beta chains drawn from one sample of a study of control samples from healthy donors and cancer patients. The data were produced by immunoSEQ multiplex PCR, yet TCRdb's version contains in-frame clones alone and is incomplete. The table has roughly 120,000 clones, 90% seen once. The sample was blood. The receptors here all came from a human donor in good health. The donor label of this sample is uncertain. CDR3s include the opening cysteine and the closing phenylalanine or tryptophan. A D gene is named only where the DNA matches it firmly. Size tells how often a clone was seen (once, few, many) or the class of an expanded clone, and some rows leave it out.

D gene | J gene | V gene | clone size | CDR3 protein | CDR3 DNA
TRBD1 | TRBJ2-2 | TRBV9 | once | CASDRVPGELFF | TGTGCCAGCGACAGGGTTCCCGGGGAGCTGTTTTTT
NA | TRBJ1-6 | TRBV6-1 | few | CASSEGAYNSPLHF | TGTGCCAGCAGTGAAGGGGCTTATAATTCACCCCTCCACTTT
NA | TRBJ2-7 | TRBV25-1 | NA | CASSEPGPLYEQYF | TGTGCCAGCAGTGAACCGGGTCCGCTCTACGAGCAGTACTTC
NA | TRBJ2-6 | TRBV6-4 | NA | CASSDNSGANVLTF | TGTGCCAGCAGTGACAACTCTGGGGCCAACGTCCTGACTTTC
NA | TRBJ1-2 | TRBV5-5 | NA | CASSLTAGNYGYTF | TGTGCCAGCAGCTTGACCGCCGGGAACTATGGCTACACCTTC
NA | TRBJ2-6 | TRBV5-1 | NA | CASSLAGASGANVLTF | TGCGCCAGCAGCTTGGCGGGGGCCTCTGGGGCCAACGTCCTGACTTTC
NA | TRBJ2-7 | TRBV27 | NA | CASSLSRVPGGEQYF | TGTGCCAGCAGTTTATCCCGGGTCCCTGGGGGCGAGCAGTACTTC
NA | TRBJ2-7 | TRBV6-5 | NA | CASGFGEQYF | TGTGCCAGCGGGTTTGGCGAGCAGTACTTC
NA | TRBJ1-1 | TRBV30 | NA | CACGNAVNTEAFF | TGTGCCTGTGGGAATGCGGTAAACACTGAAGCTTTCTTT
NA | TRBJ1-1 | TRBV6-5 | NA | CASILTDGNTEAFF | TGTGCCAGCATCCTGACTGACGGGAACACTGAAGCTTTCTTT
NA | TRBJ1-5 | TRBV30 | NA | CAWSAGEQPQHF | TGTGCCTGGAGTGCAGGGGAACAGCCCCAGCATTTT
NA | TRBJ1-3 | TRBV7-8 | NA | CASSLVGRGNTIYF | TGTGCCAGCAGCTTAGTGGGGAGGGGAAACACCATATATTTT
TRBD2 | TRBJ2-5 | TRBV10-3 | NA | CAISVGGEFLETQYF | TGTGCCATCAGTGTTGGGGGGGAATTTCTAGAGACCCAGTACTTC
TRBD1 | TRBJ1-2 | TRBV28 | few | CASSPRGRGGYTF | TGTGCCAGCAGTCCCAGGGGGCGCGGTGGCTACACCTTC
NA | TRBJ1-1 | TRBV7-8 | NA | CASSLDAGEAFF | TGTGCCAGCAGCTTAGATGCAGGGGAAGCTTTCTTT
TRBD1 | TRBJ1-1 | TRBV27 | NA | CASSLRDRGTEAFF | TGTGCCAGCTCCTTGCGGGACAGGGGAACTGAAGCTTTCTTT
TRBD1 | TRBJ1-6 | TRBV7-9 | NA | CASSAMTGTPSPLHF | TGTGCCAGCAGCGCGATGACAGGGACACCTTCACCCCTCCACTTT
TRBD1 | TRBJ1-3 | TRBV18 | NA | CASSPGQLSGNTIYF | TGTGCCAGCTCACCGGGACAGCTCTCTGGAAACACCATATATTTT
TRBD1 | TRBJ1-6 | TRBV10-3 | NA | CAISETGGDDSPLHF | TGTGCCATCAGTGAGACAGGGGGCGACGATTCACCCCTCCACTTT
NA | TRBJ2-4 | TRBV4-1 | NA | CASSSGMLAKNIQYF | TGCGCCAGCTCATCTGGGATGCTAGCCAAAAACATTCAGTACTTC
NA | TRBJ2-1 | TRBV4-1 | NA | CASSQDRILVGNEQFF | TGCGCCAGCAGCCAAGATCGAATACTAGTGGGCAATGAGCAGTTCTTC
NA | TRBJ2-7 | TRBV5-5 | once | CASSFVGITYEQYF | TGTGCCAGCAGCTTTGTGGGGATAACTTACGAGCAGTACTTC
TRBD1 | TRBJ2-5 | TRBV27 | once | CASSSTGTGRLETQYF | TGTGCCAGCAGTTCCACCGGGACAGGGCGTTTGGAGACCCAGTACTTC
NA | TRBJ2-5 | TRBV19 | NA | CASSILGETQYF | TGTGCCAGTAGTATTCTTGGCGAGACCCAGTACTTC
NA | TRBJ2-7 | TRBV2 | NA | CASTPSYEQYF | TGTGCCAGCACACCCTCCTACGAGCAGTACTTC
NA | TRBJ1-1 | TRBV30 | NA | CAWTAGLNTEAFF | TGTGCCTGGACGGCAGGCCTGAACACTGAAGCTTTCTTT
NA | TRBJ1-2 | TRBV7-8 | NA | CASSLAVEYGYTF | TGTGCCAGCAGCTTAGCGGTGGAGTATGGCTACACCTTC
TRBD1 | TRBJ1-2 | TRBV5-6 | once | CASSLGGQIYGYTF | TGTGCCAGCAGCTTGGGGGGACAGATCTATGGCTACACCTTC
NA | TRBJ1-1 | TRBV28 | NA | CASLGNTEAFF | TGTGCCAGCTTAGGGAACACTGAAGCTTTCTTT
TRBD1 | TRBJ2-5 | TRBV5-1 | NA | CASSLARGREAQYF | TGCGCCAGCAGCTTGGCCAGGGGGCGTGAGGCCCAGTACTTC
NA | TRBJ2-2 | TRBV19 | NA | CASSDGVRGTGELFF | TGTGCCAGTAGTGACGGGGTCAGGGGAACCGGGGAGCTGTTTTTT
NA | TRBJ1-6 | TRBV6-5 | once | CASSLTGNSVEPLHF | TGTGCCAGCAGTCTCACAGGGAATAGTGTAGAACCCCTCCACTTT
TRBD1 | TRBJ1-6 | TRBV6-5 | NA | CASSPGTGSPLHF | TGTGCCAGCAGTCCCGGGACAGGATCCCCCCTCCACTTT
NA | TRBJ1-1 | TRBV7-9 | NA | CASSLAPGGNTEAFF | TGTGCCAGCAGCTTAGCTCCGGGCGGCAACACTGAAGCTTTCTTT
NA | TRBJ1-4 | TRBV15 | medium-sized | CATSPGGSSANEKLFF | TGTGCCACCAGCCCGGGGGGTTCTAGTGCTAATGAAAAACTGTTTTTT
TRBD2 | TRBJ2-3 | TRBV30 | NA | CAWSVLRAGGSTDTQYF | TGTGCCTGGAGTGTACTCCGAGCGGGGGGTAGCACAGATACGCAGTATTTT
NA | TRBJ2-6 | TRBV23-1 | NA | CASSQVGFWGANVLTF | TGCGCCAGCAGTCAAGTAGGTTTTTGGGGGGCCAACGTCCTGACTTTC
NA | TRBJ1-6 | TRBV5-1 | NA | CASSPRQVRDNSPLHF | TGCGCCAGCAGCCCGCGACAGGTTAGGGATAATTCACCCCTCCACTTT
NA | TRBJ2-1 | TRBV24-1 | NA | CATSDPGGEEQFF | TGTGCCACCAGTGATCCAGGGGGGGAAGAGCAGTTCTTC
TRBD1 | TRBJ2-2 | TRBV24-1 | NA | CATSDLPTGASTGELFF | TGTGCCACCAGTGATCTCCCGACAGGGGCATCTACCGGGGAGCTGTTTTTT
NA | TRBJ1-5 | TRBV7-9 | NA | CASSHDGGAGQPQHF | TGTGCCAGCAGCCATGACGGGGGTGCCGGTCAGCCCCAGCATTTT
NA | TRBJ1-2 | TRBV6-5 | NA | CASSYSTQGVYGYTF | TGTGCCAGCAGTTACTCGACACAGGGAGTCTATGGCTACACCTTC
TRBD1 | TRBJ1-2 | TRBV6-5 | NA | CASSYSLRQGGYTF | TGTGCCAGCAGTTACTCTCTGAGACAGGGTGGCTACACCTTC
TRBD1 | TRBJ1-1 | TRBV15 | NA | CATSRDPGQGRTEAFF | TGTGCCACCAGCAGAGATCCGGGACAGGGAAGGACTGAAGCTTTCTTT
NA | TRBJ2-5 | TRBV7-6 | NA | CASRLVQGETQYF | TGTGCCAGCAGATTAGTCCAGGGGGAGACCCAGTACTTC
NA | TRBJ1-2 | TRBV24-1 | NA | CATLRNYGYTF | TGTGCCACCCTCCGCAACTATGGCTACACCTTC
NA | TRBJ1-5 | TRBV5-4 | once | CASSLDGGSQDQPQHF | TGTGCCAGCAGCTTGGATGGTGGTAGCCAGGATCAGCCCCAGCATTTT
NA | TRBJ2-1 | TRBV2 | NA | CASNGGPYNEQFF | TGTGCCAGCAATGGGGGACCCTACAATGAGCAGTTCTTC
NA | TRBJ2-5 | TRBV14 | once | CASGGDLETQYF | TGTGCCAGCGGAGGGGATTTGGAGACCCAGTACTTC
NA | TRBJ1-2 | TRBV19 | NA | CASSIQQGDGYTF | TGTGCCAGTAGTATTCAACAGGGTGATGGCTACACCTTC
NA | TRBJ1-1 | TRBV20-1 | NA | CSASPRLQNTEAFF | TGCAGTGCTAGTCCGCGACTGCAGAACACTGAAGCTTTCTTT
NA | TRBJ1-2 | TRBV6-1 | few | CASSEAENYGYTF | TGTGCCAGCAGTGAAGCAGAAAACTATGGCTACACCTTC
NA | TRBJ1-2 | TRBV2 | NA | CASSGQPRDGYTF | TGTGCCAGCAGTGGGCAACCGAGAGATGGCTACACCTTC
NA | TRBJ1-1 | TRBV10-1 | NA | CASSGGSRPREAFF | TGCGCCAGCAGTGGGGGGTCAAGGCCCCGGGAAGCTTTCTTT
NA | TRBJ1-5 | TRBV2 | few | CASRDGHTPNQPQHF | TGTGCCAGCCGGGACGGTCACACCCCTAATCAGCCCCAGCATTTT